Below, 17 T cell receptor beta chains from the same sample are listed, as sequenced in a study of blood T cell repertoires in COVID-19. Clones were sequenced by immunoSEQ multiplex PCR, and TCRdb holds only the in-frame ones, with some missing. The sample has 60,000 to 70,000 clones, roughly 84% seen once; the top ten hold about 5.5%. Sequencing used peripheral blood. Source of these receptors: a woman aged 70-85 years with acute or convalescent COVID-19.

The CDR3 DNA is TGTGCCAGCAGCTTAGGAGCAGGGGAAGGTGGCTACACCTTC. Its translation: CASSLGAGEGGYTF. The chain uses TRBV7-9 and TRBJ1-2; possible D gene TRBD1, 6 bases. CDR3 length: 14 amino acids. Germline V gives CDR1 SEHNR, CDR2 FQNEAQ (reference sequence). V gave up 1 base and J gave up 7 bases, with 13 bases separating them.

This clone came up once. This rearrangement joins TRBV3-1 (or the pseudogene TRBV3-2) to TRBJ1-2; 8 positions agree with TRBD1. The V segment lost 5 bases and the J segment 7 bases; nucleotides outside the gene matches: 12. Germline CDR1 and CDR2: LGHDT and YNNKEL (reference sequence). The CDR3 runs 15 residues. The DNA for the CDR3 is TGTGCCAGCAGCACCCGTTCCGACAGGGGCGGTGGCTACACCTTC. It encodes CASSTRSDRGGGYTF.

This clone occurred a few times. This chain uses TRBV12-3 or TRBV12-4 with TRBJ1-5; D is unclear. The CDR3 consists of 12 residues. Trimming stripped 4 bases from V and 5 bases from J, with 6 bases between. The DNA for the CDR3 is TGTGCCAGCAGTTCCGGGTATCAGCCCCAGCATTTT. This translates into CASSSGYQPQHF.

This clone has just a few counts. The V call is TRBV15, the J call TRBJ1-5; a weak D match, TRBD1 (5 bases). The germline gives CDR1 LNHNV, CDR2 YYDKDF (reference sequence). Trimming took 1 base from V and 1 from J, leaving 8 bases between them. The CDR3 consists of 15 residues. CDR3 loop: CATSRVGGSNQPQHF. The CDR3 nucleotides are TGTGCCACCAGCAGAGTGGGGGGGAGCAATCAGCCCCAGCATTTT.

The V call is TRBV7-8, the J call TRBJ2-7; 7 bases are a match to TRBD2. This CDR3 comprises 14 residues. J gave up 5 bases and V 3 bases, and 7 bases lay outside the gene matches. Germline V gives CDR1 SGHVS, CDR2 FQNEAQ. CDR3 residues: CASSFPRGGNEQYF. CDR3 nucleotides: TGTGCCAGCAGCTTCCCTCGGGGAGGGAACGAGCAGTACTTC.

The chain employs TRBV24-1 and TRBJ1-2; D is unresolved. Germline CDR1 is KGHDR and CDR2 is SFDVKD. The ends were cut back, 4 bases at V and 7 bases at J, with 12 bases in the middle. The CDR3 is 13 amino acids. CDR3 sequence (DNA): TGTGCCACCAGTGACCCGAGAGCGTTTGGCTACACCTTC. Its translation: CATSDPRAFGYTF.

The CDR3: CSVAGQGFNEQYF. Written as DNA, the CDR3 is TGCAGCGTGGCAGGACAGGGGTTCAACGAGCAGTACTTC. This sequence joins TRBV29-1 and TRBJ2-7; the match to TRBD1 covers 9 bases. The ends lost 6 bases at V and 5 bases at J; junction bases unmatched: 8. The CDR3 has 13 amino acids. In germline, CDR1 is SQVTM, CDR2 ANQGSEA.

The genes are TRBV5-1 and TRBJ2-7, with 10 bases lining up with TRBD2. Germline assignment: CDR1 SGHRS and CDR2 YFSETQ. Unmatched junction bases numbered 9, after V lost 2 bases and J lost 4 bases. This CDR3 has 16 residues. The CDR3 reads CASSFQRGGRHYEQYF. Written as DNA, the CDR3 is TGCGCCAGCAGCTTCCAGCGGGGGGGCCGGCATTACGAGCAGTACTTC.

The rearrangement joins TRBV5-1 to TRBJ1-5; D is uncertain. Trimming pared 3 bases from V and 7 bases from J, leaving 11 bases between. The CDR3 spans 13 residues. In germline, CDR1 is SGHRS, CDR2 YFSETQ. For the CDR3, the DNA is TGCGCCAGCAGCTCCGGAGCCGGACAGCCCCAGCATTTT. Its translation: CASSSGAGQPQHF.

The rearrangement links TRBV5-1 to TRBJ2-5; 10 nucleotides match TRBD2. CDR1 is SGHRS and CDR2 is YFSETQ in the germline V gene. The CDR3 consists of 17 residues. V lost 1 base to trimming and J lost 2 bases; unmatched junction nucleotides: 8. The CDR3 protein is CASSLTAGGRKQETQYF. In DNA, the CDR3 is TGCGCCAGCAGCTTGACAGCGGGGGGGCGGAAACAAGAGACCCAGTACTTC.

The genes are TRBV29-1 and TRBJ1-1, with D perhaps matching TRBD1 (5 bases). CDR1 is SQVTM and CDR2 is ANQGSEA in the germline V gene. CDR3 length equals 13 residues. V was clipped by 3 bases and J by 11 bases, with 19 bases between them. In DNA, the CDR3 is TGCAGCGTTGACAGGGCCTCTACCATCTTGGCTTTCTTT. This sequence encodes CSVDRASTILAFF.

The chain has TRBV5-1 and TRBJ2-7, with a weak D call TRBD1 (6 bases). The CDR3 totals 12 residues. With 5 bases removed from V and 3 bases from J, the gap between germline ends came to 9 bases. Germline CDR1 reads SGHRS; CDR2 reads YFSETQ. CDR3 sequence (DNA): TGCGCCAGCAGACAGGGCTACTACGAGCAGTACTTC. It codes for CASRQGYYEQYF.

The table lists this clone with a few counts. The chain couples TRBV9 to TRBJ2-3, with TRBD2 matching 11 bases. From germline, CDR1 is SGDLS and CDR2 YYNGEE. CDR3 length: 16 residues. V shed 2 bases and J 3 bases; nucleotides not matched to a gene: 5. CDR3: CASSVASGGLTDTQYF. The DNA of the CDR3 is TGTGCCAGCAGCGTGGCTAGCGGGGGGCTGACAGATACGCAGTATTTT.

This clone was counted only a few times. The V and J genes are TRBV14 and TRBJ1-1; possible D gene TRBD1, 5 bases. V dropped 0 bases and J dropped 0 bases, with 11 bases sitting between them. The CDR3 spans 16 residues. Looked up from germline, CDR1 is SGHDN and CDR2 is FVKESK. CDR3 region: CASSQDLGTMNTEAFF. CDR3 in DNA: TGTGCCAGCAGCCAAGATCTGGGGACTATGAACACTGAAGCTTTCTTT.

The chain carries TRBV7-2 and TRBJ1-2, with a possible D match to TRBD1 (6 bases). Looked up from germline, CDR1 is SGHTA and CDR2 is FQGNSA. Trimming removed 2 bases from V and 1 base from J, with 14 bases in between. The CDR3 extends over 16 amino acids. The CDR3 loop is CASSLFRTEINYGYTF. DNA for the CDR3: TGTGCCAGCAGCTTATTCAGGACAGAAATTAACTATGGCTACACCTTC.

This clone was observed once. The chain has TRBV4-2 and TRBJ2-1, with D maybe TRBD2 (5 bases). The CDR3 is 15 amino acids. V lost 0 bases to trimming and J lost 3 bases, with 9 bases between them. CDR1 and CDR2 from the germline V gene are LGHNA and YNFKEQ. Here the CDR3 reads CASSQELAYYNEQFF. Written as DNA, the CDR3 is TGTGCCAGCAGCCAAGAGCTAGCTTACTACAATGAGCAGTTCTTC.

The CDR3 protein is CASSVDRASNQPQHF. DNA of the CDR3: TGTGCCAGCAGCGTGGACAGGGCTAGCAATCAGCCCCAGCATTTT. This chain links TRBV2 with TRBJ1-5, with 8 bases aligning to TRBD1. With V trimmed by 6 bases and J by 0 bases, 4 bases remained unmatched. The CDR3 is 15 residues long. CDR1 and CDR2 (germline): SNHLY, FYNNEI.